A selection of T cell receptor beta chains follows, all from one sample in a study of radiation and T cells in renal cell carcinoma. Assay used: immunoSEQ multiplex PCR; TCRdb lists only in-frame clones, some missing. The sample has about 88,000 clones; about 88% are singletons. The material sequenced was blood, taken from a patient whose treatment included radiotherapy and nephrectomy. All receptors come from a man between 50 and 59 years old with renal cell carcinoma. CDR3s include the opening cysteine and the closing phenylalanine or tryptophan. Each record gives: V gene, J gene, D gene, CDR3 protein, CDR3 DNA. D genes are given only for firm matches.

>TRBV6-1|TRBJ1-1|NA
CASSEEGNTEAFF
TGTGCCAGCAGCGAGGAGGGCAACACTGAAGCTTTCTTT
>TRBV10-3|TRBJ1-3|NA
CAISDYSQIGNTIYF
TGTGCCATCAGTGACTACAGCCAAATAGGAAACACCATATATTTT
>TRBV9|TRBJ2-1|TRBD2
CASSVGLAVYNEQFF
TGTGCCAGCAGCGTTGGGCTAGCGGTCTACAATGAGCAGTTCTTC
>TRBV4-1|TRBJ2-7|TRBD2
CASSQDRERPSGRIGEQYF
TGCGCCAGCAGCCAAGATCGCGAAAGGCCTAGCGGGAGGATAGGCGAGCAGTACTTC
>TRBV2|TRBJ1-1|NA
CASSDPRWNTEAFF
TGTGCCAGCAGTGACCCCAGGTGGAACACTGAAGCTTTCTTT
>TRBV4-1|TRBJ2-6|NA
CASSQDQAVLFSGANVLTF
TGCGCCAGCAGCCAAGATCAGGCGGTTCTGTTCTCTGGGGCCAACGTCCTGACTTTC
>TRBV5-1|TRBJ2-5|TRBD2
CASSTSGGGETQYF
TGCGCCAGCAGTACCTCGGGGGGAGGAGAGACCCAGTACTTC
>TRBV10-3|TRBJ2-1|TRBD2
CACLPTAGGGKQFF
TGTGCCTGCCTCCCGACGGCGGGGGGAGGAAAGCAGTTCTTC
>TRBV19|TRBJ2-1|NA
CASSLAVSYNEQFF
TGTGCCAGTAGTTTAGCAGTATCCTACAATGAGCAGTTCTTC
>TRBV9|TRBJ2-1|TRBD1
CASSETGQKAYNEQFF
TGTGCCAGCAGCGAAACGGGACAGAAAGCCTACAATGAGCAGTTCTTC
>TRBV6-1|TRBJ2-1|TRBD1
CASSGRQGVENEQFF
TGTGCCAGCAGTGGTCGACAGGGGGTGGAGAATGAGCAGTTCTTC